This record covers a single T cell receptor beta chain. This clone was detected once. Which antigen it targets is not known. No base quality values were provided; no much bigger clone lies one nucleotide off. The immunoSEQ Assay, a bias-controlled multiplex PCR, was used to amplify TCRbeta CDR3 regions from genomic DNA. As for how the authors treated the data: The number of nucleated cells in each sample was estimated by amplification of reference gene primers within the assay. Sequence reads were collapsed and filtered to measure the absolute abundance of every unique TCRbeta CDR3 rearrangement. For each sample, productive Simpson clonality was calculated as the square root of Simpson's diversity index over productive rearrangements. TCRdb stores this immuneACCESS table with in-frame sequences only. Part of the clones is absent; in the studies checked, under half of the shortfall reflects unresolved V genes, and no reason is known for the rest. That table supplies the V and J calls and clone size; D and trimming were determined from the DNA. In this sample the table shows 70,000 or so clones, about 85% of which occur a single time. The leading ten clones occupy roughly 3.9% of the sample.

The collaborating institutions used their own protocols to collect whole blood in K2EDTA tubes. For TCRbeta analysis, collaborator samples were shipped as frozen whole blood, as isolated PBMCs, or as DNA extracted from either sample type. CDR1 and CDR2 were assigned from the germline V gene as SGHRS and YFSETQ. The germline V end is reduced by 3 bases and the J end by 4 bases; junction bases left unmatched: 3. Including cysteine and phenylalanine, the CDR3 has 14 amino acids. Only the CDR3 portion is preserved as DNA: 42 bases, with reading frame beginning at the first base. This sample was included in a study of blood T cell repertoires in COVID-19 (dated by TCRdb to 2018 to 2020). About the study as a whole: Collaborator samples came from the United States, Italy and Spain and covered acute and convalescent phases of COVID-19. The prospective study material was composed of cDNA or gDNA derived from T cells, B-cell-depleted T cells, or PBMCs. Deeply sampled blood TCRbeta repertoires from subjects exposed to, actively infected with, or recovered from COVID-19 were included in the dataset. A freely available public database, intended as a resource for researchers studying the immune response to SARS-CoV-2, is where the repertoires were released. Samples were obtained from the ongoing ImmuneRACE study (first 160 participants) and from 1,254 subjects provided by 6 global collaborators. The sample metadata nearly always contained a de-identified subject ID, COVID-19 status, age in years and sex. Where HLA class I and class II types were available, the types were taken from metadata supplied by the sample provider, not from assay-based typing.

General study outcomes and caveats: Clinical and demographic metadata were provided uncurated, with the amount varying by source and participant.

The receptor chain draws on TRBV5-1 and TRBJ2-7, with TRBD2 identical over 11 junction bases. The receptor's source is a man aged 65-85 years with active COVID-19. The sequenced sample was peripheral blood. The DNA is as follows: TGCGCCAGCAGCTGGGCTAGCGGGAGGTACGAGCAGTACTTC. Translated, this gives CASSWASGRYEQYF.